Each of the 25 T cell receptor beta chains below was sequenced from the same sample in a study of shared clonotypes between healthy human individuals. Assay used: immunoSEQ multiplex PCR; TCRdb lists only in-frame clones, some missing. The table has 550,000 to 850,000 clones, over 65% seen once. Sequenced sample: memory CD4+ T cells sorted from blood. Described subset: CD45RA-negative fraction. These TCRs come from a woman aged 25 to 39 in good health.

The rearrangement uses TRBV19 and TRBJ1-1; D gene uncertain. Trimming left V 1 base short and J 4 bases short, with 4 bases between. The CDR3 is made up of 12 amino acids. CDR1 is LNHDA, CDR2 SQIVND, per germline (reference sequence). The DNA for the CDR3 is TGTGCCAGTAGTATAGTAGCCACTGAAGCTTTCTTT. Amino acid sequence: CASSIVATEAFF. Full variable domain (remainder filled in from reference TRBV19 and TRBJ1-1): DGGITQSPKYLFRKEGQNVTLSCEQNLNHDAMYWYRQDPGQGLRLIYYSQIVNDFQKGDIAEGYSVSREKKESFPLTVTSAQKNPTAFYLCASSIVATEAFFGQGTRLTVV.

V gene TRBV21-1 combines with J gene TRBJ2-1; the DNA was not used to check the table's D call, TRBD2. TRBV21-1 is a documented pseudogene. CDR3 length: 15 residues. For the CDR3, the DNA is TGTGCCAGCAGCAAGGGACTAGCGGGGTACAATGAGCAGTTCTTC. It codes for CASSKGLAGYNEQFF.

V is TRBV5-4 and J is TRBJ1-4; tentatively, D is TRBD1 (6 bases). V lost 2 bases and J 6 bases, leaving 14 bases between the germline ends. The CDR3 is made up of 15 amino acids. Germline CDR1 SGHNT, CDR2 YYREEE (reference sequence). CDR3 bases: TGTGCCAGCAGCTTTTACTCGGGGGCGGATGAAAAACTGTTTTTT. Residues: CASSFYSGADEKLFF.

The CDR3 is CASSETSANEQFF. CDR3 DNA: TGTGCCAGCAGTGAGACTAGCGCCAATGAGCAGTTCTTC. The V and J genes are TRBV6-1 and TRBJ2-1; 8 bases are shared with TRBD2. This CDR3 is built from 13 residues. CDR1 is MNHNS, CDR2 SASEGT, per germline. The V gene end was trimmed by 3 bases and the J gene end by 6 bases; junction bases not matched to a gene: 1.

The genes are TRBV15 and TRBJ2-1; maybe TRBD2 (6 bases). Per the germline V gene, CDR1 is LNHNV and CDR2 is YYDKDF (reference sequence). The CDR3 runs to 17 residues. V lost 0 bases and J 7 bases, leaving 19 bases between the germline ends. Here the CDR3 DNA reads TGTGCCACCAGCAGAGATCTTGGCAGTAACCGGGGGAATGAGCAGTTCTTC. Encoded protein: CATSRDLGSNRGNEQFF.

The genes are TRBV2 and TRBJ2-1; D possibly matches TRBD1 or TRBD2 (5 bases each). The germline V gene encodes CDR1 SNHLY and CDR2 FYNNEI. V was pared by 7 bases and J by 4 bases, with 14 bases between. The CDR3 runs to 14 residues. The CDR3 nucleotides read TGTGCCAGCAAAATACGGGACGGGTACAATGAGCAGTTCTTC. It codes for CASKIRDGYNEQFF.

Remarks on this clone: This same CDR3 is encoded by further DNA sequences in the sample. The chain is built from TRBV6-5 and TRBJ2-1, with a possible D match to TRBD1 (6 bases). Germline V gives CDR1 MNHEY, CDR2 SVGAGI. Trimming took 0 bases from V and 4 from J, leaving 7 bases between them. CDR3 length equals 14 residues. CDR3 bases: TGTGCCAGCAGTTACTCAGGGGGATACAATGAGCAGTTCTTC. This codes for CASSYSGGYNEQFF.

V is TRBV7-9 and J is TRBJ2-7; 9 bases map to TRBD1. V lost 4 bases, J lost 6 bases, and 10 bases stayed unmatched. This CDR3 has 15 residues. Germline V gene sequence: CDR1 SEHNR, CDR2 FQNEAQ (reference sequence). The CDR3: CASSSLGQGKGEQYF. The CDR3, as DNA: TGTGCCAGCAGCTCACTTGGACAGGGGAAAGGCGAGCAGTACTTC. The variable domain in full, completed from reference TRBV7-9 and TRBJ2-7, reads DTGVSQNPRHKITKRGQNVTFRCDPISEHNRLYWYRQTLGQGPEFLTYFQNEAQLEKSRLLSDRFSAERPKGSFSTLEIQRTEQGDSAMYLCASSSLGQGKGEQYFGPGTRLTVT.

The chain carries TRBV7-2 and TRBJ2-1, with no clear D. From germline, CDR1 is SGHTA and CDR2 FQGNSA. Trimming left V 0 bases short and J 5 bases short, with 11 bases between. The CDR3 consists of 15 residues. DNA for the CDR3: TGTGCCAGCAGCTTAGCTTGGATTACAAACAATGAGCAGTTCTTC. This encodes CASSLAWITNNEQFF.

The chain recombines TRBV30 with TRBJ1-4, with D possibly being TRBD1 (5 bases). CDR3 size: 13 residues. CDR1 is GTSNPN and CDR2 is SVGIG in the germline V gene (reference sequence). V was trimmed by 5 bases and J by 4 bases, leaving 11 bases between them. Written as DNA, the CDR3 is TGTGCCTGGGCCTACAGGATTAATGAAAAACTGTTTTTT. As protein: CAWAYRINEKLFF.

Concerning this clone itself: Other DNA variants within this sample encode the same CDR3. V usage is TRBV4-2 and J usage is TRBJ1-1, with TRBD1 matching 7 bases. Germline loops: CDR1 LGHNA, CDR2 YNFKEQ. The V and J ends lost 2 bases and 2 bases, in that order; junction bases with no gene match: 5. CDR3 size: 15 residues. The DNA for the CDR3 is TGTGCCAGCAGCCAACCGGGACAGCGAAACACTGAAGCTTTCTTT. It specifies CASSQPGQRNTEAFF.

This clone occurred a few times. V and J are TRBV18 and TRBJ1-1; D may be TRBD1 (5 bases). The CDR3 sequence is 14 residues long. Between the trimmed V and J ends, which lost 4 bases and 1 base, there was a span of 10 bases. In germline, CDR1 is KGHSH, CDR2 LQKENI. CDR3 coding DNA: TGTGCCAGCTCACGGACATCGAAGAACACTGAAGCTTTCTTT. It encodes CASSRTSKNTEAFF.

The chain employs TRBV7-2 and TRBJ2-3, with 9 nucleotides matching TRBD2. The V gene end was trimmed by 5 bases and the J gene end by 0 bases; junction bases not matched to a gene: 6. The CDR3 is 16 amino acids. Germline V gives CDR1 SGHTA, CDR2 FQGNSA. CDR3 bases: TGTGCCAGCAGCGTCACGAGCGGGAGGAGCACAGATACGCAGTATTTT. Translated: CASSVTSGRSTDTQYF.

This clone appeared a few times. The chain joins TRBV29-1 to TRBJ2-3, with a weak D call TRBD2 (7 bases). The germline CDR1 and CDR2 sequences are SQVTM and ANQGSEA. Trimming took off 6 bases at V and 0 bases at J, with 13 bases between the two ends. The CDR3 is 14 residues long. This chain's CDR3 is CSVGGGGSTDTQYF. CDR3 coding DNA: TGCAGCGTCGGAGGGGGGGGCAGCACAGATACGCAGTATTTT.

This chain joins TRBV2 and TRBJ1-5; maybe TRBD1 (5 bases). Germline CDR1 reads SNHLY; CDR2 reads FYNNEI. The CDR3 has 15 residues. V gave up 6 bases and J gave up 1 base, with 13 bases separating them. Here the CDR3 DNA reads TGTGCCAGCAGCGCAGGGATATTAAGCAATCAGCCCCAGCATTTT. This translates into CASSAGILSNQPQHF.

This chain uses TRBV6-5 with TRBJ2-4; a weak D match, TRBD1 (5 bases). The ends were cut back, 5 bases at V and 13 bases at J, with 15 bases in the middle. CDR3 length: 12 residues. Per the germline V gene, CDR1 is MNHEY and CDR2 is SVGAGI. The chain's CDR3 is CASSEDSSQQYF. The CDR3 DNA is TGTGCCAGCAGTGAAGACAGTTCTCAGCAGTACTTC.

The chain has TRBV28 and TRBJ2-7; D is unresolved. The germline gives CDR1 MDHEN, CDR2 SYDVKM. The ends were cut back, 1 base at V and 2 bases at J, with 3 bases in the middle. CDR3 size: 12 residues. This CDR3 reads CASSLYPYEQYF. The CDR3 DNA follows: TGTGCCAGCAGTTTATACCCCTACGAGCAGTACTTC.

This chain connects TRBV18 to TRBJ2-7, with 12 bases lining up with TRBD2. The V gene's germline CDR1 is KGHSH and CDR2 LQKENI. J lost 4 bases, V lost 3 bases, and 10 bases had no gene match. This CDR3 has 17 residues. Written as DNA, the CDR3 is TGTGCCAGCTCACCTACCGGGGGAGGACTAGCGGGATACGAGCAGTACTTC. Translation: CASSPTGGGLAGYEQYF.

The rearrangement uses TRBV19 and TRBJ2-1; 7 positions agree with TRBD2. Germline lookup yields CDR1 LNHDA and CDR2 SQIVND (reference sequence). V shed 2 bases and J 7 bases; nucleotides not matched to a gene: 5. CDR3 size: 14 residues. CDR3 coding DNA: TGTGCCAGTAGTATAAGCGGGATTAAGAATGAGCAGTTCTTC. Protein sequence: CASSISGIKNEQFF.

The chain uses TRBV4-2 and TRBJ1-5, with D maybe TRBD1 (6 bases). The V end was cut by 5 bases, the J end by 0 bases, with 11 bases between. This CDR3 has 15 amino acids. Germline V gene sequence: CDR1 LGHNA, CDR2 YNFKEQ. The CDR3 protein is CASSTGHSSNQPQHF. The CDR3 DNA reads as TGTGCCAGCAGCACAGGGCACAGTAGCAATCAGCCCCAGCATTTT.

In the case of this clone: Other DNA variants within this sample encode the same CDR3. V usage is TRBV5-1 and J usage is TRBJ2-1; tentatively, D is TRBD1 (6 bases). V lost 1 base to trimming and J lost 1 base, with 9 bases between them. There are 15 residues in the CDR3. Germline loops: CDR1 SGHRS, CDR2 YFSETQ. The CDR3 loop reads CASSLSGTSYNEQFF. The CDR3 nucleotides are TGCGCCAGCAGCTTGTCCGGGACATCCTACAATGAGCAGTTCTTC.

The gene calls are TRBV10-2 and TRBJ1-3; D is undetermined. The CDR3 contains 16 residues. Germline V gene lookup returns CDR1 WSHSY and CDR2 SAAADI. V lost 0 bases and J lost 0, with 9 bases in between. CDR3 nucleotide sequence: TGCGCCAGCAGTGAGTCCACAAGGAGCTCTGGAAACACCATATATTTT. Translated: CASSESTRSSGNTIYF.

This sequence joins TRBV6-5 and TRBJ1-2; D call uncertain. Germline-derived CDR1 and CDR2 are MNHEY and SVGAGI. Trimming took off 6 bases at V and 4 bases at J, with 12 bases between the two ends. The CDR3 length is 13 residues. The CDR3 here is CASRSPPAYGYTF. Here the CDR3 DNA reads TGTGCCAGCAGGTCCCCCCCCGCCTATGGCTACACCTTC.

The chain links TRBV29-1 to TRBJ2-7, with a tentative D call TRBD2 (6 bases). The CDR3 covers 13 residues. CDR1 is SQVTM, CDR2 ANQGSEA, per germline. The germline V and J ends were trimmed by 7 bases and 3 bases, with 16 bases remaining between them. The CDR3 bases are TGCAGCGCCCTAAGCGGGTCTCTCTACGAGCAGTACTTC. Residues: CSALSGSLYEQYF.

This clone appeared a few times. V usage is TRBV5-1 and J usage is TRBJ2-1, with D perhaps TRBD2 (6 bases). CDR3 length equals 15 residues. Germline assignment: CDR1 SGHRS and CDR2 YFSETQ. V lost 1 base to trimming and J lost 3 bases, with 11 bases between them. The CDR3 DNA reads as TGCGCCAGCAGCTTGTCTAGCGTACTCTACAATGAGCAGTTCTTC. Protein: CASSLSSVLYNEQFF.